This passage covers 30 T cell receptor beta chains from one sample sequenced in a study of blood T cell repertoires in COVID-19. Sequencing was performed with immunoSEQ multiplex PCR; in TCRdb, only in-frame clones are kept and a portion is missing. This table holds 75,000 to 100,000 clones, more than 70% found once. Sequencing was carried out using peripheral blood. The receptors were gathered from a man in his 70s with acute or convalescent COVID-19.

The chain joins TRBV7-3 to TRBJ2-5; 8 nucleotides match TRBD1. The V and J ends lost 5 bases and 4 bases, in that order; junction bases with no gene match: 3. The CDR3 has 13 amino acids. Germline CDR1 is SGHTA and CDR2 is FQGTGA. The CDR3 loop reads CASSADRAETQYF. The CDR3 DNA sequence: TGTGCCAGCAGCGCGGACAGGGCAGAGACCCAGTACTTC.

The chain recombines TRBV5-6 with TRBJ1-4; perhaps TRBD1 as D (6 bases). Germline CDR1 and CDR2: SGHDT and YYEEEE. The V end lost 6 bases, the J end lost 6 bases, and 12 bases lay between the germline ends. This CDR3 spans 13 amino acids. DNA for the CDR3: TGTGCCAGCATTATACAGGGAGATGAAAAACTGTTTTTT. Its translation is CASIIQGDEKLFF.

The chain employs TRBV15 and TRBJ2-2; 9 nucleotides agree with TRBD1. CDR3 size: 17 residues. The germline V gene encodes CDR1 LNHNV and CDR2 YYDKDF (reference sequence). Trimming removed 0 bases from V and 4 bases from J; junction bases left unmatched: 6. The CDR3, as DNA: TGTGCCACCAGCAGAGATTGGGACAGGGTAGGCACCGGGGAGCTGTTTTTT. Its protein is CATSRDWDRVGTGELFF. Full variable domain (rest looked up from reference TRBV15 and TRBJ2-2): DAMVIQNPRYQVTQFGKPVTLSCSQTLNHNVMYWYQQKSSQAPKLLFHYYDKDFNNEADTPDNFQSRRPNTSFCFLDIRSPGLGDTAMYLCATSRDWDRVGTGELFFGEGSRLTVL.

The V gene is TRBV6-5, the J gene TRBJ2-1, with D tentatively TRBD2 (6 bases). Per the germline V gene, CDR1 is MNHEY and CDR2 is SVGAGI. V was pared by 5 bases and J by 5 bases, with 13 bases between. The CDR3 consists of 14 residues. The CDR3 DNA sequence: TGTGCCAGCAGTCAATCCCTAGCGAACAATGAGCAGTTCTTC. Its protein is CASSQSLANNEQFF.

This chain connects TRBV5-1 to TRBJ2-3; 8 bases match TRBD2. Trimming at V came to 0 bases and at J to 0 bases, leaving 3 bases not matched to a gene. Germline V gene lookup returns CDR1 SGHRS and CDR2 YFSETQ. The CDR3 extends over 16 amino acids. Written as DNA, the CDR3 is TGCGCCAGCAGCTTGGATGCTAGCGGGAGCACAGATACGCAGTATTTT. Its protein is CASSLDASGSTDTQYF. Looking up the rest from reference TRBV5-1 and TRBJ2-3 gives the full variable domain: KAGVTQTPRYLIKTRGQQVTLSCSPISGHRSVSWYQQTPGQGLQFLFEYFSETQRNKGNFPGRFSGRQFSNSRSEMNVSTLELGDSALYLCASSLDASGSTDTQYFGPGTRLTVL.

The chain couples TRBV7-6 to TRBJ2-2, with 10 nucleotides matching TRBD2. Germline V CDR1 and CDR2: SGHVS, FNYEAQ. The CDR3 is 17 residues long. The ends lost 1 base at V and 5 bases at J; junction bases unmatched: 7. The CDR3 nucleotides read TGTGCCAGCAGCTTAGGAAGCGGGAGGGCCGGGACCGGGGAGCTGTTTTTT. This sequence encodes CASSLGSGRAGTGELFF.

CDR3 protein: CASSEDRVGNSPLHF. For the CDR3, the DNA is TGTGCCAGCAGTGAGGACAGGGTTGGTAATTCACCCCTCCACTTT. The chain links TRBV2 to TRBJ1-6; 8 nucleotides match TRBD1. The CDR3 totals 15 residues. V lost 3 bases and J lost 6; bases outside the gene matches: 4. Germline V CDR1 and CDR2: SNHLY, FYNNEI.

V is TRBV11-3 and J is TRBJ2-6; 7 bases line up with TRBD1. Germline trimming cut 5 bases from V and 0 bases from J; bases unmatched to any gene: 1. Germline CDR1 reads SGHNT; CDR2 reads YENEEA. This CDR3 spans 15 amino acids. Written as DNA, the CDR3 is TGTGCCAGCAGCCCAGGGGGCTCTGGGGCCAACGTCCTGACTTTC. This sequence encodes CASSPGGSGANVLTF.

This clone appeared a single time. This sequence joins TRBV2 and TRBJ1-5, with TRBD1 identical over 8 bases. V dropped 4 bases and J dropped 1; count of bases not matched to a gene: 3. Germline V gene data show CDR1 as SNHLY and CDR2 as FYNNEI. This CDR3 has 15 residues. CDR3 nucleotide sequence: TGTGCCAGCAGTGCACCAGGGGGCAGCAATCAGCCCCAGCATTTT. It specifies CASSAPGGSNQPQHF.

The V and J genes are TRBV12-3 or TRBV12-4 and TRBJ1-5; D gene ambiguous. Trimming left V 1 base short and J 9 bases short, with 7 bases between. This CDR3 comprises 12 residues. The DNA of the CDR3 is TGTGCCAGCAGTTTAGGGGCCCTGCCCCAGCATTTT. The encoded protein is CASSLGALPQHF.

J is TRBJ1-2 and V is TRBV9; D is perhaps TRBD1 (5 bases). This CDR3 is 15 amino acids long. Germline-derived CDR1 and CDR2 are SGDLS and YYNGEE. Deletions cut 3 bases from V and 4 bases from J, with 16 bases between. CDR3 bases: TGTGCCAGCAGCGGTCCAGGGAATGGATTCTATGGCTACACCTTC. As protein: CASSGPGNGFYGYTF.

The CDR3 DNA reads as TGTGCCAGCAGCGACACAGGGGGAGGTGGTCAGCCCCAGCATTTT. This codes for CASSDTGGGGQPQHF. V is TRBV25-1 and J is TRBJ1-5; TRBD1 matches 8 bases. The V gene's germline CDR1 is MGHDK and CDR2 SYGVNS. Trimming removed 6 bases from V and 6 bases from J; junction bases left unmatched: 10. This CDR3 contains 15 residues.

CDR3: CASSLKAGGAFF. As DNA, the CDR3 is TGTGCCAGCAGCTTAAAGGCAGGGGGAGCTTTCTTT. The rearrangement uses TRBV7-2 and TRBJ1-1; TRBD1 agrees at 7 bases. Per germline, CDR1 SGHTA and CDR2 FQGNSA. V shed 2 bases and J 10 bases; nucleotides not matched to a gene: 4. CDR3 length: 12 residues. Looking up the rest from reference TRBV7-2 and TRBJ1-1 gives the full variable domain: GAGVSQSPSNKVTEKGKDVELRCDPISGHTALYWYRQSLGQGLEFLIYFQGNSAPDKSGLPSDRFSAERTGGSVSTLTIQRTQQEDSAVYLCASSLKAGGAFFGQGTRLTVV.

This clone has only a few counts. This chain joins TRBV30 and TRBJ2-1; D not certain. The CDR3 consists of 11 residues. V shed 0 bases and J shed 7 bases, with 4 bases lying between them. Germline V CDR1 and CDR2: GTSNPN, SVGIG (reference sequence). DNA of the CDR3: TGTGCCTGGAGTGTACAGAATGAGCAGTTCTTC. This gives the protein CAWSVQNEQFF.

J is TRBJ2-2 and V is TRBV7-3; possible D gene TRBD1, 5 bases. This CDR3 spans 13 amino acids. The V gene's germline CDR1 is SGHTA and CDR2 FQGTGA. The germline V and J ends were trimmed by 5 bases and 5 bases, with 9 bases remaining between them. The CDR3 loop is CASSPRQTGELFF. The CDR3 nucleotides are TGTGCCAGCAGCCCACGACAGACCGGGGAGCTGTTTTTT.

The J gene is TRBJ1-5, the V gene TRBV30, with D unresolved. CDR1 GTSNPN and CDR2 SVGIG come from the germline V gene (reference sequence). This CDR3 has 15 residues. The V and J ends lost 0 bases and 7 bases respectively, with 16 bases between them. CDR3 sequence reads: CAWSVRYTGWQPQHF. Written as DNA, the CDR3 is TGTGCCTGGAGTGTACGTTATACGGGGTGGCAGCCCCAGCATTTT.

This chain uses TRBV19 with TRBJ2-7; 10 bases map to TRBD2. Per the germline V gene, CDR1 is LNHDA and CDR2 is SQIVND (reference sequence). J gave up 3 bases and V 5 bases, and 7 bases lay outside the gene matches. The CDR3 covers 15 residues. The CDR3 coding sequence is TGTGCCAGTAGTTCCGGGACTAGCGTACTCTACGAGCAGTACTTC. Translation gives CASSSGTSVLYEQYF.

The rearrangement uses TRBV6-5 and TRBJ1-1; D gene unclear. Germline V gene data show CDR1 as MNHEY and CDR2 as SVGAGI. This CDR3 is built from 14 residues. V lost 6 bases and J lost 0, with 11 bases in between. CDR3 sequence: CASSPPGMNTEAFF. The CDR3, as DNA: TGTGCCAGCAGCCCACCAGGTATGAACACTGAAGCTTTCTTT.

The table lists this clone with a count of one. The chain couples TRBV19 to TRBJ2-7; D is perhaps TRBD2 (5 bases). Germline V gene lookup returns CDR1 LNHDA and CDR2 SQIVND (reference sequence). The CDR3 has 14 amino acids. Trimming cost V 5 bases and J 2 bases, with 13 bases left between them. Here the CDR3 reads CASSGWTSPYEQYF. Here the CDR3 DNA reads TGTGCCAGTAGTGGCTGGACTTCGCCCTACGAGCAGTACTTC.

The V and J genes are TRBV28 and TRBJ1-6, with 7 bases fitting TRBD1. V lost 4 bases to trimming and J lost 6 bases; unmatched junction nucleotides: 6. Germline assignment: CDR1 MDHEN and CDR2 SYDVKM. This CDR3 is 15 amino acids long. As DNA, the CDR3 is TGTGCCAGCAGTTCCGCGGCAGGGGGTAATTCACCCCTCCACTTT. Protein: CASSSAAGGNSPLHF.

This clone was detected a few times. This rearrangement joins TRBV5-6 to TRBJ2-5, with D hard to call. V dropped 2 bases and J dropped 5 bases, with 10 bases sitting between them. Germline assignment: CDR1 SGHDT and CDR2 YYEEEE. The CDR3 has 13 residues. The CDR3 protein is CASSFSSRETQYF. CDR3 bases: TGTGCCAGCAGCTTCTCTAGTAGGGAGACCCAGTACTTC.

The chain combines TRBV28 with TRBJ1-6; the D gene is possibly TRBD1 (5 bases). The CDR3 extends over 14 amino acids. Germline loops: CDR1 MDHEN, CDR2 SYDVKM. Trimming stripped 4 bases from V and 8 bases from J, with 12 bases between. CDR3: CASSYQGVDSPLHF. Here the CDR3 DNA reads TGTGCCAGCAGTTATCAGGGTGTCGATTCACCCCTCCACTTT. The full variable domain, in which reference TRBV28 and TRBJ1-6 provide the parts outside the CDR3, is DVKVTQSSRYLVKRTGEKVFLECVQDMDHENMFWYRQDPGLGLRLIYFSYDVKMKEKGDIPEGYSVSREKKERFSLILESASTNQTSMYLCASSYQGVDSPLHFGNGTRLTVT.

V gene TRBV28 combines with J gene TRBJ1-4; 8 nucleotides agree with TRBD1. J gave up 8 bases and V 0 bases, and 5 bases lay outside the gene matches. CDR1 and CDR2 from the germline V gene are MDHEN and SYDVKM. The CDR3 covers 15 residues. The CDR3 coding sequence is TGTGCCAGCAGTTTATGGGCAGGGGGCGCGGAAAAACTGTTTTTT. Its protein product is CASSLWAGGAEKLFF.

The genes are TRBV3-1 (or the pseudogene TRBV3-2) and TRBJ2-1; no clear D gene. The CDR3 has 12 amino acids. The V end lost 4 bases, the J end lost 5 bases, and 6 bases lay between the germline ends. Looked up from germline, CDR1 is LGHDT and CDR2 is YNNKEL (reference sequence). CDR3 DNA: TGTGCCAGCAGCCGAACGGACAATGAGCAGTTCTTC. This gives the protein CASSRTDNEQFF.

The rearrangement joins TRBV19 to TRBJ2-2; 11 bases match TRBD2. The CDR3 has 18 amino acids. V was clipped by 8 bases and J by 3 bases; unmatched bases: 14. CDR1 LNHDA and CDR2 SQIVND come from the germline V gene (reference sequence). CDR3 sequence (DNA): TGTGCCAGTCCCCGACCGGGACTAGCGGATTCGGACACCGGGGAGCTGTTTTTT. This translates into CASPRPGLADSDTGELFF. Filled out from reference TRBV19 and TRBJ2-2, the complete variable domain reads DGGITQSPKYLFRKEGQNVTLSCEQNLNHDAMYWYRQDPGQGLRLIYYSQIVNDFQKGDIAEGYSVSREKKESFPLTVTSAQKNPTAFYLCASPRPGLADSDTGELFFGEGSRLTVL.

This clone has just a few counts. The chain employs TRBV29-1 and TRBJ2-1, with 10 bases identical to TRBD1. The CDR3 is made up of 15 amino acids. J gave up 6 bases and V 8 bases, and 13 bases lay outside the gene matches. CDR1 and CDR2 (germline): SQVTM, ANQGSEA. CDR3 DNA: TGCAGCCCCCTAAAGACAGGGGGCGGTGGCAATGAGCAGTTCTTC. It encodes CSPLKTGGGGNEQFF.

The chain uses TRBV4-2 and TRBJ1-1, with a tentative D call TRBD1 (5 bases). The length of the CDR3 is 13 residues. CDR1 is LGHNA and CDR2 is YNFKEQ in the germline V gene. V was trimmed by 0 bases and J by 11 bases, leaving 13 bases between them. DNA of the CDR3: TGTGCCAGCAGCCAAGAGCAGGGTGTCGGGGCTTTCTTT. It yields the protein CASSQEQGVGAFF.

The chain uses TRBV15 and TRBJ2-3, with 10 nucleotides matching TRBD1. The CDR3 is 17 residues long. Germline CDR1 and CDR2: LNHNV and YYDKDF (reference sequence). The J segment lost 4 bases and the V segment lost 6 bases, leaving 13 bases of the junction unmatched. CDR3 DNA sequence: TGTGCCACCAGTCCACCCTTTGGACAGGGGGTGGCAGATACGCAGTATTTT. It specifies CATSPPFGQGVADTQYF.

The chain has TRBV25-1 and TRBJ1-1; 8 bases map to TRBD1. The CDR3 totals 14 residues. Germline V gives CDR1 MGHDK, CDR2 SYGVNS. Germline trimming cut 4 bases from V and 4 bases from J; bases unmatched to any gene: 5. This chain's CDR3 is CASSVQGAGTEAFF. The CDR3, as DNA: TGTGCCAGCAGTGTTCAGGGGGCCGGCACTGAAGCTTTCTTT.

Written as DNA, the CDR3 is TGTGCCAGCAGCCTTACTCCTGCGCGGAACACTGAAGCTTTCTTT. Residues: CASSLTPARNTEAFF. The chain combines TRBV27 with TRBJ1-1; D is undetermined. This CDR3 has 15 amino acids. Trimming removed 6 bases from V and 1 base from J, with 15 bases in between. CDR1 and CDR2 from the germline V gene are MNHEY and SMNVEV (reference sequence).